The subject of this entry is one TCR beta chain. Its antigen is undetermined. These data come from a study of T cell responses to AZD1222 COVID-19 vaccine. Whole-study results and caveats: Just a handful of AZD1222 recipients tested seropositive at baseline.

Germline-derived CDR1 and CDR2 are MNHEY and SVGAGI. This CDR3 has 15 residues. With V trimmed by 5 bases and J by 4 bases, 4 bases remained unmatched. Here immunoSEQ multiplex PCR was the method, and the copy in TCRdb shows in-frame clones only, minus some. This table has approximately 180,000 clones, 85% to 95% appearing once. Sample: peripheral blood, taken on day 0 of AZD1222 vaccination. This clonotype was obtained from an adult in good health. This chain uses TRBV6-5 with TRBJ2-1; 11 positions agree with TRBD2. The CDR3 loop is CASSSGTSGYNEQFF. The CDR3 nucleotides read TGTGCCAGCAGTAGCGGGACTAGCGGTTACAATGAGCAGTTCTTC.